This T cell receptor (beta chain) was recorded in a study of blood T cell repertoires in COVID-19. Study-wide background: There were acute and convalescent COVID-19 samples, and they came from the United States, Italy and Spain. Nucleic acid was either cDNA or gDNA, and it came from T cells, B-cell-depleted T cells, or PBMCs.

The V gene's germline CDR1 is MGHDK and CDR2 SYGVNS. V was pared by 5 bases and J by 6 bases, with 3 bases of the junction left unmatched. The CDR3 contains 13 residues. Sequencing used immunoSEQ multiplex PCR; TCRdb keeps in-frame clones, though not all of them. Among fewer than 150,000 clones, 70% to 90% were seen once, and the ten largest hold approximately 4.2%. This sequence originates from a woman between 50 and 59 years old with acute or convalescent COVID-19. Sample: peripheral blood. The chain links TRBV25-1 to TRBJ1-2, with TRBD1 matching over 10 bases. The CDR3 sequence is CASSWTGGNGYTF. CDR3 nucleotide sequence: TGTGCCAGCAGTTGGACAGGGGGGAATGGCTACACCTTC.